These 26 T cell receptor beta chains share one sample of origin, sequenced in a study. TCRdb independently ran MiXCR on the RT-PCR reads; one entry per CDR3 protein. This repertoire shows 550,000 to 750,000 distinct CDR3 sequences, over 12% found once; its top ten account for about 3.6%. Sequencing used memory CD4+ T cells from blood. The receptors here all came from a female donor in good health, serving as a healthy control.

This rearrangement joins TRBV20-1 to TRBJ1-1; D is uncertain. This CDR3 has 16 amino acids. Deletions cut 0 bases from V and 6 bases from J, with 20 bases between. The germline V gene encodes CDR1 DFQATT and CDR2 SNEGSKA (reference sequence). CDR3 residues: CSARDVKGWIRAEAFF. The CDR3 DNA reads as TGCAGTGCTAGAGATGTAAAGGGTTGGATTAGAGCTGAAGCTTTCTTT.

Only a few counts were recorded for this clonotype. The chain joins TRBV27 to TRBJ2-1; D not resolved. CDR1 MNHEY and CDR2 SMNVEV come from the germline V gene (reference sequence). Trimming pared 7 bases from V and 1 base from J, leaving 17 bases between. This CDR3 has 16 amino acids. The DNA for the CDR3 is TGTGCCAGCAACCGGCAGTACAGCCGTTCCTACAATGAGCAGTTCTTC. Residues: CASNRQYSRSYNEQFF.

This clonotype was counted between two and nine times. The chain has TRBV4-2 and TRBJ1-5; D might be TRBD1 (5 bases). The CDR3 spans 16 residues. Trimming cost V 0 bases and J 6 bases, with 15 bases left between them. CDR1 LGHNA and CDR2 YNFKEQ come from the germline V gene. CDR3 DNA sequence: TGTGCCAGCAGCCAAGATTTCCAGGGAATAAGTCAGCCCCAGCATTTT. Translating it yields CASSQDFQGISQPQHF.

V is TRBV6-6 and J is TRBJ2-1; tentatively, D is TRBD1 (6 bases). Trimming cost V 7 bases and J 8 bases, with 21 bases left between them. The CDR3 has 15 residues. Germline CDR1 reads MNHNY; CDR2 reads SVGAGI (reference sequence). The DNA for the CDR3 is TGTGCCAGCACCTACAGGGTCGCAGGTGGGGATGAGCAGTTCTTC. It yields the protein CASTYRVAGGDEQFF.

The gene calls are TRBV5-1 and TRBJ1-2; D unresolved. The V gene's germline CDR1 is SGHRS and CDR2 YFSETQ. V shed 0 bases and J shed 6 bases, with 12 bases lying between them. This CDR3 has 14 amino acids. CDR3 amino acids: CASSLATEGHGYTF. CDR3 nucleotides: TGCGCCAGCAGCTTGGCCACGGAGGGCCATGGCTACACCTTC.

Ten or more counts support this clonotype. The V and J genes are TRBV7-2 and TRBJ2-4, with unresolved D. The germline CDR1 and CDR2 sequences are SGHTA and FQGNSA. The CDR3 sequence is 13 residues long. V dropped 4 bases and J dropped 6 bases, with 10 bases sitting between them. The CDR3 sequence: CASSYTIGNIQYF. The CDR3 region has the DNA TGTGCCAGCAGCTACACGATAGGAAACATTCAGTACTTC.

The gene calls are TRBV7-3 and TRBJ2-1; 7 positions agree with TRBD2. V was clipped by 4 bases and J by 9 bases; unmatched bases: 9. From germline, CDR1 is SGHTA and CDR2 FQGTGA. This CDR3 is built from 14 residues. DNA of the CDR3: TGTGCCAGCAGCTCTACAAGCGGGGCCCGTGAGCAGTTCTTC. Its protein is CASSSTSGAREQFF.

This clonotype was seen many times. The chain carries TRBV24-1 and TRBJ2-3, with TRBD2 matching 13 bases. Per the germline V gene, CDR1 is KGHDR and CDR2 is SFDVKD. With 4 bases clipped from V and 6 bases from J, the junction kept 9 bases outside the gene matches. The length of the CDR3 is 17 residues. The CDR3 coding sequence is TGTGCCACCAGTGACCCCGGACTAGCGGGAGCTGCGGATACGCAGTATTTT. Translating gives CATSDPGLAGAADTQYF.

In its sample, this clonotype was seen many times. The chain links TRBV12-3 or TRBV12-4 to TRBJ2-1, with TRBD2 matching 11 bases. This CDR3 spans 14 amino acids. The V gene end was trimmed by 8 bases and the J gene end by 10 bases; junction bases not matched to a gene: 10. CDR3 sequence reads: CASSGTSGSREQFF. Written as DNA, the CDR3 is TGTGCCAGCTCCGGGACTAGCGGTTCTCGAGAGCAGTTCTTC.

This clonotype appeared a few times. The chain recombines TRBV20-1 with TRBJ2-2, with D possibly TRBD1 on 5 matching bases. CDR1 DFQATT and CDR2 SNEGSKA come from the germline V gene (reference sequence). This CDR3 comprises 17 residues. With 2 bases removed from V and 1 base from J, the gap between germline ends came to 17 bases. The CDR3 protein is CSARPPQGAVNTGELFF. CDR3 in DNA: TGCAGTGCTAGACCGCCTCAAGGGGCGGTGAACACCGGGGAGCTGTTTTTT.

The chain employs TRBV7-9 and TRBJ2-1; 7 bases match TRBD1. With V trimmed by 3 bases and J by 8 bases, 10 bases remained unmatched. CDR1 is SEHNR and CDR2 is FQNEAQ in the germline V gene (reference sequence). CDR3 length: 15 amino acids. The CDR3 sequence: CASSFKGAVGDEQFF. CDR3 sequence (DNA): TGTGCCAGCAGCTTCAAGGGGGCAGTTGGCGATGAGCAGTTCTTC.

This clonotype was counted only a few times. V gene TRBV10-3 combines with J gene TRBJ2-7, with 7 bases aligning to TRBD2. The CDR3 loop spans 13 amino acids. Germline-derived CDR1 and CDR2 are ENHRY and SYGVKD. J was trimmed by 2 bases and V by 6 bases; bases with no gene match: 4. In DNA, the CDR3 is TGTGCCATCAGGGGGGGGAATCCCTACGAGCAGTACTTC. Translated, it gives CAIRGGNPYEQYF.

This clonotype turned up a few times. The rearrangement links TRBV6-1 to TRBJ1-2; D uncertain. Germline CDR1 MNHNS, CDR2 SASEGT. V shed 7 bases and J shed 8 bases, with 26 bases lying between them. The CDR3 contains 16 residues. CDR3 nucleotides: TGTGCCAGCATTACAGCTGTTTGGGAGCAGCTTGGGGGCTACACCTTC. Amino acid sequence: CASITAVWEQLGGYTF.

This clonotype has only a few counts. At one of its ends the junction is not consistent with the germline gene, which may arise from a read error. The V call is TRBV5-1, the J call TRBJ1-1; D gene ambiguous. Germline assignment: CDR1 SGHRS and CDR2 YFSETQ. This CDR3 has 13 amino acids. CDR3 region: CASTLDPNTEAFF. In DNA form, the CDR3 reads TGCGCCAGCACCTTGGATCCGAACACTGAAGCTTTCTTT.

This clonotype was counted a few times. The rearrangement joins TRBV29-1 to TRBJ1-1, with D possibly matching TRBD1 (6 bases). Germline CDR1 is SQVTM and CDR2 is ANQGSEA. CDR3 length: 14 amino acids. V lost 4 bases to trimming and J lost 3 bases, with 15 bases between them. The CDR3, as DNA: TGCAGCGTTGGGGGGGGGCATAGCGACACTGAAGCTTTCTTT. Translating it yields CSVGGGHSDTEAFF.

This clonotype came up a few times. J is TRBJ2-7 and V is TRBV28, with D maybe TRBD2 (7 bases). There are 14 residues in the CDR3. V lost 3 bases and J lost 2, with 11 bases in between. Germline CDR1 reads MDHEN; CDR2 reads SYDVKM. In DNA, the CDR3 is TGTGCCAGCAGTTTCAGCGGGACAACCTACGAGCAGTACTTC. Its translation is CASSFSGTTYEQYF.

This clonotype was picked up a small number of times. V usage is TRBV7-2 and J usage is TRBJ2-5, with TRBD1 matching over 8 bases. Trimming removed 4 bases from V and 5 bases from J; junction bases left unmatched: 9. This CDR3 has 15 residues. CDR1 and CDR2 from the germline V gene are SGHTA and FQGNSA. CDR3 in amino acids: CASSSQGGPGETQYF. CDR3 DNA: TGTGCCAGCAGCTCACAGGGGGGTCCAGGCGAGACCCAGTACTTC. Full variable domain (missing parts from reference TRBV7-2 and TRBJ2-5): GAGVSQSPSNKVTEKGKDVELRCDPISGHTALYWYRQSLGQGLEFLIYFQGNSAPDKSGLPSDRFSAERTGGSVSTLTIQRTQQEDSAVYLCASSSQGGPGETQYFGPGTRLLVL.

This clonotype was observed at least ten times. The CDR3 DNA sequence: TGTGCCAGCAGCCCCGACAGCGGACTAGCGACACACAATGAGCAGTTCTTC. It is translated as CASSPDSGLATHNEQFF. This chain uses TRBV12-3 or TRBV12-4 with TRBJ2-1; 9 bases agree with TRBD2. The CDR3 runs 17 residues. J gave up 5 bases and V 6 bases, and 14 bases lay outside the gene matches.

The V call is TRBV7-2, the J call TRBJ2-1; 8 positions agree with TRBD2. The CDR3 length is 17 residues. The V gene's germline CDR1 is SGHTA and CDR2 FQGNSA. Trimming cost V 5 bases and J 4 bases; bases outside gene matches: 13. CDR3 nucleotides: TGTGCCAGCAGCCGTTCTTTAGCGGGGACTCGGTACAATGAGCAGTTCTTC. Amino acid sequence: CASSRSLAGTRYNEQFF.

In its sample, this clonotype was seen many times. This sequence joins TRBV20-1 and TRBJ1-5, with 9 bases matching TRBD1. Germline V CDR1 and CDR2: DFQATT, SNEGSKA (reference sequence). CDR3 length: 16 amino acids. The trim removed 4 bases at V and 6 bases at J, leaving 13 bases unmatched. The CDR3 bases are TGCAGTGCTAAGCACCGACAGGGGGGCCGGGTTCAGCCCCAGCATTTT. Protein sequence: CSAKHRQGGRVQPQHF.

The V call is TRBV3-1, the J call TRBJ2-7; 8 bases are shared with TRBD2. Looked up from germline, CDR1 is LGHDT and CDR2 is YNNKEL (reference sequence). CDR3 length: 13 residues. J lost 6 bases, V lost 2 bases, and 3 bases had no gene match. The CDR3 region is CASSQQREFEQYF. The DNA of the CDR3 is TGTGCCAGCAGCCAACAGCGGGAGTTCGAGCAGTACTTC.

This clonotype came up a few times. CDR3: CAISGTSDHNEQFF. In DNA, the CDR3 is TGTGCCATCAGCGGGACTAGCGACCACAATGAGCAGTTCTTC. V gene TRBV10-3 combines with J gene TRBJ2-1; the match to TRBD2 covers 10 bases. V shed 6 bases and J 5 bases; nucleotides not matched to a gene: 4. CDR1 and CDR2 from the germline V gene are ENHRY and SYGVKD. This CDR3 contains 14 residues.

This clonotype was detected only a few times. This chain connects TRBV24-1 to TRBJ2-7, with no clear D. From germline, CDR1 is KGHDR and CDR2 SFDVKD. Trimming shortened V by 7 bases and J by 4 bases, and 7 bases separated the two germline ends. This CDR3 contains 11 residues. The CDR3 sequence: CATRDGYEQYF. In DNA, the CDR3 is TGTGCCACCAGGGACGGTTACGAGCAGTACTTC.

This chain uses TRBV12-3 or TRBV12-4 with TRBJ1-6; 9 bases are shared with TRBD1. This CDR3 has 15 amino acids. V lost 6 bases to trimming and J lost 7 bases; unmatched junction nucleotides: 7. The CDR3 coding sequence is TGTGCCAGCAGCCCGAACAGGGGGCAGAATTCACCCCTCCACTTT. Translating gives CASSPNRGQNSPLHF.

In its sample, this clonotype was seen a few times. CDR3 coding DNA: TGTGCCAGCAGCCAAGGACTCCAGGGGGCTAACTATGGCTACACCTTC. It codes for CASSQGLQGANYGYTF. This sequence joins TRBV3-1 and TRBJ1-2; 7 bases fit TRBD1. The length of the CDR3 is 16 residues. J lost 0 bases, V lost 1 base, and 5 bases had no gene match. Germline values: CDR1 LGHDT, CDR2 YNNKEL (reference sequence).

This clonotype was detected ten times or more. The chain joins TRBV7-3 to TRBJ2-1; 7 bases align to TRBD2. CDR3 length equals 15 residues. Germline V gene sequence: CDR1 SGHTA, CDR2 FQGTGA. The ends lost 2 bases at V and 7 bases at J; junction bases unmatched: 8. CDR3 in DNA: TGTGCCAGCAGCTTAGGTTCAGGTAGCGGGAATGAGCAGTTCTTC. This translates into CASSLGSGSGNEQFF. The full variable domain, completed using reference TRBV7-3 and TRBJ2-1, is GAGVSQTPSNKVTEKGKYVELRCDPISGHTALYWYRQSLGQGPEFLIYFQGTGAADDSGLPNDRFFAVRPEGSVSTLKIQRTERGDSAVYLCASSLGSGSGNEQFFGPGTRLTVL.